The 6 T cell receptor beta chains presented below share a single source sample, sequenced in a study of T cells in Graves' hyperthyroidism and ophthalmopathy. Researchers amplified the TCR beta CDR3 regions from RNA transcripts. First-round RT-PCR targeting the TCR CDR3 was performed with the HTBI primer set. Using its own MiXCR run on the multiplex PCR reads, TCRdb lists one record per CDR3 protein. The repertoire consists of about 640,000 distinct CDR3 sequences, with 45% occurring once and the leading ten covering about 7%. The sequencing input was peripheral blood or thyroid tissue (not recorded which). The receptors were sampled from an adult man with Graves' disease, either hyperthyroidism or ophthalmopathy (not recorded which).

Remarks on this clonotype: Germline and junction disagree at one end, which may indicate a read error. The rearrangement joins TRBV5-5 to TRBJ2-7; D may correspond to TRBD1 or TRBD2 (5 bases each). Germline lookup yields CDR1 SGHKS and CDR2 YYEKEE (reference sequence). The CDR3 consists of 15 residues. The CDR3 loop reads CASSQGEGLNYEQYF. The CDR3 DNA is TGCGCCAGCAGCCAAGGAGAGGGGTTGAACTACGAGCAGTACTTC.

The rearrangement joins TRBV6-5 to TRBJ1-1; D might be TRBD1 (5 bases). Germline V gives CDR1 MNHEY, CDR2 SVGAGI. The CDR3 sequence is 15 residues long. Trimming removed 4 bases from V and 5 bases from J, with 17 bases in between. The CDR3 DNA sequence: TGTGCCAGCAGTTTATCGAGGGGCGCGAGGACTGAAGCTTTCTTT. Amino acids: CASSLSRGARTEAFF.

This clonotype has only a few counts. The chain links TRBV12-3 or TRBV12-4 to TRBJ1-4, with D uncertain. The CDR3 sequence is 15 residues long. V gave up 5 bases and J gave up 0 bases, with 10 bases separating them. CDR3 in DNA: TGTGCCAGCAGTACAGCTAGCGCAACTAATGAAAAACTGTTTTTT. It codes for CASSTASATNEKLFF.

This clonotype has a count of ten or more. The chain links TRBV20-1 to TRBJ2-7; D gene uncertain. The CDR3 contains 12 residues. CDR1 is DFQATT, CDR2 SNEGSKA, per germline (reference sequence). V lost 3 bases to trimming and J lost 2 bases, with 8 bases between them. In DNA, the CDR3 is TGCAGTGCTAGGGTAGTTACCTACGAGCAGTACTTC. Translating gives CSARVVTYEQYF.

This chain uses TRBV29-1 with TRBJ2-7; D possibly corresponds to TRBD2 (6 bases). The CDR3 contains 14 residues. Germline V gives CDR1 SQVTM, CDR2 ANQGSEA. The DNA for the CDR3 is TGCAGTTACTCGGTGTCGGGCGGGAACTACGAGCAGTACTTC. Translating it yields CSYSVSGGNYEQYF.

The chain recombines TRBV7-3 with TRBJ2-2, with 11 positions matching TRBD2. Germline lookup yields CDR1 SGHTA and CDR2 FQGTGA. This CDR3 is 16 amino acids long. With V trimmed by 3 bases and J by 4 bases, 4 bases remained unmatched. The CDR3 here is CASSLETSGITGELFF. Written as DNA, the CDR3 is TGTGCCAGCAGCTTGGAGACTAGCGGGATCACCGGGGAGCTGTTTTTT.